These T cell receptor beta chains were read from a single sample in a study of T cell repertoires in cytomegalovirus infection. MiXCR, applied by TCRdb to the reads, yields one record per CDR3 protein. Altogether hundreds of thousands of distinct CDR3 sequences are present, 8% to 9.5% being singletons, with the ten largest covering about 4.5%. Material: PBMCs. The receptors here all came from a human donor in good health (CMV status not recorded). Some clones in this sample may be carry-over from other donors' samples. The CDR3 runs from the conserved cysteine through the conserved F or W. The order of the fields is V gene, CDR3 protein.

TRBV11-2 CASSRERGGHNEQFF
TRBV28 CASSPGQEDTEAFF
TRBV12-3/TRBV12-4 CASSFGTGKYGYTF
TRBV20-1 CSATSPLAVQETQYF
TRBV20-1 CSYLFNTEAFF
TRBV3-1 CASSRTHTDTQYF
TRBV12-5 CASGGITDTQYF
TRBV18 CASSPGPRQGSQHF
TRBV7-8 CASTPRRLGADTQYF
TRBV28 CASSLPNRLRAVSTDTQYF
TRBV28 CASSPGTGVQGGYTF
TRBV7-2 CASSHRTGRGEKLFF
TRBV12-3/TRBV12-4 CASSRRDNSYNEQFF
TRBV6-5 CASSYGAGLGTEAFF
TRBV12-5 CASGLVGTSGRGEQFF
TRBV2 CASSDRVNSYNSPLHF
TRBV7-2 CASSLEKSGYNEQFF
TRBV11-2 CASSLWTDYNEQFF
TRBV12-3/TRBV12-4 CASSFAGSGANVLTF
TRBV28 CASKLEYREGYGYTF
TRBV20-1 CSATGLAEHKETQYF
TRBV3-1 CASSQQGFAKLFF
TRBV7-8 CASRRIGGVDTEAFF
TRBV7-9 CASSPPYWGRETQYF
TRBV7-2 CASSLYTGKSLEQYF
TRBV19 CASSNTGRLATNEKLFF
TRBV7-6 CASRSRDSRETGELFF
TRBV6-5 CASSQPAREKLFF
TRBV7-2 CASSSPTGSGYGYTF
TRBV5-5 CASSPTGTGRTGELFF
TRBV7-2 CASTPMTLSYEQYF
TRBV4-3 CASSQGRITGAFGKNIPYF
TRBV12-3/TRBV12-4 CASSLRVGAREQFF
TRBV6-1 CASSSTGLNTEAFF
TRBV7-2 CASSLGASKYTGELFF
TRBV2 CASSELAAGWAQYF
TRBV28 CASSNRREQFF
TRBV20-1 CSARDAAGGTYNEQFF
TRBV6-2/TRBV6-3 CASRSTGYWTEAFF
TRBV14 CASSLGQGLAKNIQYF
TRBV6-2/TRBV6-3 CASRGTGIGIGGYTF